This T cell receptor beta chain was identified during a study of molecular identifiers for immune sequencing clone quantification. In the sort, naive CD8 T cells were defined as CD8+CD4-CCR7+CD45RA+. TCRdb passed the PCR reads through MiXCR, listing each CDR3 protein once. Of around 460,000 distinct CDR3 sequences in the sample, over 20% are singletons; the top ten hold about 0.8%. This clonotype was found many times. As yet, its antigen is unknown. Study findings and constraints: Jurkat TCR RNA from one cell was spiked into fewer than 1.2 million naive cells, and it was reportedly detectable there. Highly expanded clone sizes could end up underestimated if a barcode were shared by identical TCR molecules.

The ends were cut back, 0 bases at V and 2 bases at J, with 8 bases in the middle. CDR3 length: 14 residues. From germline, CDR1 is LGHDT and CDR2 YNNKEL (reference sequence). The receptor was derived from a human donor in good health. Some libraries in this study had Jurkat cell RNA spiked in. The V call is TRBV3-1, the J call TRBJ2-7; no clear D gene. The specimen was naive CD8+ T cells from blood, with Jurkat cell RNA spiked in. Subset in this sample: FACS-sorted CD8+CD4-CCR7+CD45RA+ naive T cells. CDR3 nucleotides: TGTGCCAGCAGCCAAGATGTCGTAGCCTACGAGCAGTACTTC. Translated: CASSQDVVAYEQYF.